Presented here are 13 T cell receptor beta chains from one specimen sequenced in a study of beta chain features in type 1 diabetes. These TCRs' antigens remain unknown. Regarding the study as a whole: The study found moderately but significantly shorter TCRB CDR3s in all four CD4+ subsets of Type 1 diabetes patients.

All of the isolated RNA was reverse transcribed, so expressed TCRB transcripts were sequenced. Sequenced by immunoSEQ multiplex PCR; TCRdb stores in-frame clones only, minus some. The repertoire holds more than 250,000 clones, with about 15% as singletons. The specimen sequenced was naive CD4+ T cells from blood. The origin of the receptors is a young man with type 1 diabetes.

The genes are TRBV23-1 and TRBJ2-7, with 7 bases lining up with TRBD1. TRBV23-1 belongs to the ORF category, with a function that is uncertain. Unmatched junction bases numbered 8, after V lost 6 bases and J lost 0 bases. The CDR3 totals 15 residues. CDR3 DNA: TGCGCCAGCAGCCCCAAGGGACAGCACTCCTACGAGCAGTACTTC. This codes for CASSPKGQHSYEQYF.

CDR3 DNA sequence: TGTGCCAGCAGCCGAGGAAGCGGGAGGGGGTCTGGGGAGCAGTACTTC. It translates to CASSRGSGRGSGEQYF. The rearrangement uses TRBV4-2 and TRBJ2-7; 10 bases map to TRBD2. CDR3 length: 16 residues. The germline V gene encodes CDR1 LGHNA and CDR2 YNFKEQ. V lost 4 bases, J lost 7 bases, and 13 bases stayed unmatched.

The V gene is TRBV6-5, the J gene TRBJ2-1, with 11 bases lining up with TRBD2. Germline loops: CDR1 MNHEY, CDR2 SVGAGI. The CDR3 sequence is 15 residues long. The V gene end was trimmed by 7 bases and the J gene end by 4 bases; junction bases not matched to a gene: 6. CDR3 DNA sequence: TGTGCCAGCACCCCGACTAGCGGGGAGTACAATGAGCAGTTCTTC. Its protein is CASTPTSGEYNEQFF.

The chain joins TRBV28 to TRBJ2-1; 10 bases match TRBD2. Germline values: CDR1 MDHEN, CDR2 SYDVKM. This CDR3 has 14 residues. After removal of 7 bases from V and 7 bases from J, the junction contained 7 bases not matched to a gene. The CDR3 DNA follows: TGTGCCAGCATAAATAGCGGGGGGAATAATGAGCAGTTCTTC. Translation: CASINSGGNNEQFF.

Only a few counts were recorded for this clone. The DNA of the CDR3 is TGTGCCAGCAGCCGTGCGGGTATCTATGGCTACACCTTC. Its translation is CASSRAGIYGYTF. The chain couples TRBV7-2 to TRBJ1-2; D gene unclear. The germline V gene has CDR1 SGHTA and CDR2 FQGNSA. Trimming left V 5 bases short and J 4 bases short, with 11 bases between. The CDR3 has 13 amino acids.

V gene TRBV7-2 combines with J gene TRBJ2-5, with 7 positions matching TRBD1. Per the germline V gene, CDR1 is SGHTA and CDR2 is FQGNSA. V lost 5 bases and J lost 5; bases outside the gene matches: 8. CDR3 length: 14 residues. The CDR3 is CASSLTGRVETQYF. For the CDR3, the DNA is TGTGCCAGCAGCCTGACAGGGCGGGTCGAGACCCAGTACTTC.

Only a few counts were recorded for this clone. The chain carries TRBV7-9 and TRBJ2-3; 9 bases match TRBD1. This CDR3 is 16 amino acids long. CDR1 SEHNR and CDR2 FQNEAQ come from the germline V gene (reference sequence). V was pared by 5 bases and J by 2 bases, with 8 bases of the junction left unmatched. CDR3 nucleotide sequence: TGTGCCAGCAGCCGTACCGGGACAGGGAACACAGATACGCAGTATTTT. This translates into CASSRTGTGNTDTQYF.

The rearrangement joins TRBV7-2 to TRBJ2-3; TRBD2 matches at 7 bases. J lost 5 bases, V lost 5 bases, and 10 bases had no gene match. Germline-derived CDR1 and CDR2 are SGHTA and FQGNSA. The CDR3 has 15 amino acids. The DNA for the CDR3 is TGTGCCAGCAGCCGATCGGGTGGGGGGGGAGATACGCAGTATTTT. Residues: CASSRSGGGGDTQYF. The whole variable domain, filled in from reference TRBV7-2 and TRBJ2-3, reads GAGVSQSPSNKVTEKGKDVELRCDPISGHTALYWYRQSLGQGLEFLIYFQGNSAPDKSGLPSDRFSAERTGGSVSTLTIQRTQQEDSAVYLCASSRSGGGGDTQYFGPGTRLTVL.

V usage is TRBV9 and J usage is TRBJ2-3, with D perhaps TRBD2 (6 bases). In germline, CDR1 is SGDLS, CDR2 YYNGEE. V gave up 0 bases and J gave up 3 bases, with 14 bases separating them. This CDR3 comprises 16 residues. The CDR3 region is CASSVEGREKTDTQYF. DNA of the CDR3: TGTGCCAGCAGCGTAGAGGGGCGGGAAAAAACAGATACGCAGTATTTT.

Only a few counts were recorded for this clone. The V gene is TRBV30, the J gene TRBJ1-4; D remains ambiguous. V was trimmed by 1 base and J by 5 bases, leaving 11 bases between them. Germline V gene data show CDR1 as GTSNPN and CDR2 as SVGIG (reference sequence). The CDR3 extends over 14 amino acids. In DNA, the CDR3 is TGTGCCTGGAGTGGGAGAGCTAGCAATGAAAAACTGTTTTTT. Its protein is CAWSGRASNEKLFF.

The CDR3 coding sequence is TGTGCCTGGAGTCCGGGGGGCGCTGGGGCCAACGTCCTGACTTTC. Residues: CAWSPGGAGANVLTF. The rearrangement joins TRBV30 to TRBJ2-6; weak D call: TRBD2 (7 bases). V was trimmed by 2 bases and J by 2 bases, leaving 10 bases between them. Per germline, CDR1 GTSNPN and CDR2 SVGIG (reference sequence). The CDR3 covers 15 residues.

The V and J genes are TRBV5-1 and TRBJ2-2; tentatively, D is TRBD1 (6 bases). This CDR3 has 14 residues. V lost 5 bases to trimming and J lost 6 bases, with 14 bases between them. CDR1 is SGHRS and CDR2 is YFSETQ in the germline V gene. CDR3 nucleotide sequence: TGCGCCAGCAGGGCAACAGGGTTCGCCGGGGAGCTGTTTTTT. Protein: CASRATGFAGELFF.

This clone was found a few times. V usage is TRBV18 and J usage is TRBJ2-7; D remains unclear. CDR1 is KGHSH, CDR2 LQKENI, per germline. This CDR3 is built from 14 residues. V lost 3 bases and J 7 bases, leaving 16 bases between the germline ends. The CDR3 DNA reads TGTGCCAGCTCACCGCAGGCAGCCGACCCGGAGCAGTACTTC. Residues: CASSPQAADPEQYF.